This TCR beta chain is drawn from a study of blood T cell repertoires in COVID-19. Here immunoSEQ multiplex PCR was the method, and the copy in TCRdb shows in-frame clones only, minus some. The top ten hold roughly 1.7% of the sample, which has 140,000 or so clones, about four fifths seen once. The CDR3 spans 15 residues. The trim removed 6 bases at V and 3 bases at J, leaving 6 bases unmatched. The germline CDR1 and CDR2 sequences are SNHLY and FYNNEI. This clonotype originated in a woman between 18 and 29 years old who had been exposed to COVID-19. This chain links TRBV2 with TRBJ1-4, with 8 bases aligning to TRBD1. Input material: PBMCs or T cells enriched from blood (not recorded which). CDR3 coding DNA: TGTGCCAGCAGCGGCCAGGGGGCTCCTAATGAAAAACTGTTTTTT. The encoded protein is CASSGQGAPNEKLFF.